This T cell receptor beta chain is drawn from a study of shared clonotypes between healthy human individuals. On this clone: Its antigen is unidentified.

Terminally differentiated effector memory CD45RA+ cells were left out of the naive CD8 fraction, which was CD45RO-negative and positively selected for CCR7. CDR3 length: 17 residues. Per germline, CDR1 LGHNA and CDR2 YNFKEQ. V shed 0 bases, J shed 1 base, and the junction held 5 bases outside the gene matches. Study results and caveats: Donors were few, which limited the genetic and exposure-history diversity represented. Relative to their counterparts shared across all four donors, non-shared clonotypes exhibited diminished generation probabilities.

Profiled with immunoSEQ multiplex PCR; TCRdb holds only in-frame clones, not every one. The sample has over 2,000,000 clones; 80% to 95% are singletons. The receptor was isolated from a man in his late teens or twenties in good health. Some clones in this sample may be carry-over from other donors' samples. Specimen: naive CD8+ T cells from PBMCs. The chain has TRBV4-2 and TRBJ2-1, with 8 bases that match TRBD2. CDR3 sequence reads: CASSQDPSGLSYNEQFF. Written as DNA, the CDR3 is TGTGCCAGCAGCCAAGATCCTAGCGGGCTTTCCTACAATGAGCAGTTCTTC.